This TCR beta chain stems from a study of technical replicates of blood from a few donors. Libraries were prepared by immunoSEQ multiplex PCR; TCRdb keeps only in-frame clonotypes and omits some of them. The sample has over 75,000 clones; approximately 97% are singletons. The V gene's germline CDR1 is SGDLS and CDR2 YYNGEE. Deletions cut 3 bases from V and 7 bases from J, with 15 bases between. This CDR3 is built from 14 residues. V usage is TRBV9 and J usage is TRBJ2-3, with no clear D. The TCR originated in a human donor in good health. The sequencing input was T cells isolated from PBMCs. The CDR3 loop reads CASSASWAENTQYF. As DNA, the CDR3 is TGTGCCAGCAGCGCCTCGTGGGCCGAGAATACGCAGTATTTT.